The present entry profiles one T cell receptor beta chain with its context. Its antigen is currently unknown. This entry belongs to a study of T-cell memory formation after mild COVID-19. Whole-study results and caveats: Among CD4+ contracting clones, most were CM and EM, and CD8+ ones EMRA. There was a balanced CD4/CD8 profile in clones contracting day 15 to 85, and later expanders leaned CD4+.

TCRdb redid the calling of the 5' RACE reads with MiXCR, one entry per CDR3 protein. The repertoire holds approximately 410,000 distinct CDR3 sequences, with roughly a quarter as singletons. CDR3 size: 13 residues. V was shortened by 0 bases and J by 5 bases, with 7 bases between the two germline ends. CDR1 and CDR2 from the germline V gene are MGHRA and YSYEKL. This receptor was taken from an adult woman who had mild COVID-19 (a few samples of this study predate the infection). Cell type and time point are not known. The sample comprised PBMCs or a T cell subset sorted from them (not recorded which). The J gene is TRBJ2-5, the V gene TRBV4-1; D gene unclear. Here the CDR3 reads CASSQDGWETQYF. CDR3 in DNA: TGCGCCAGCAGCCAAGATGGTTGGGAGACCCAGTACTTC.